The present entry profiles one T cell receptor beta chain with its context. The data derive from a study of shared clonotypes between healthy human individuals. Using immunoSEQ multiplex PCR, the repertoire was profiled, and TCRdb retains in-frame clones only, with some absent. The data show 2.3 million or so clones, just over 90% seen once. Germline values: CDR1 SGHNT, CDR2 YYREEE (reference sequence). Trimming left V 1 base short and J 0 bases short, with 10 bases between. This CDR3 comprises 16 residues. Sequenced: naive CD4+ T cells from PBMCs. Specified subset: CD45RA+ positively selected. This clonotype was obtained from a man younger than 30 in good health. Some clones in this sample may be carry-over from other donors' samples. V is TRBV5-4 and J is TRBJ2-2; TRBD2 is a possible D gene (5 bases). Here the CDR3 reads CASSLYSGANTGELFF. Here the CDR3 DNA reads TGTGCCAGCAGCTTGTACAGCGGAGCGAACACCGGGGAGCTGTTTTTT.